This passage covers 3 T cell receptor beta chains from one sample sequenced in a study of beta chain features in type 1 diabetes. General study points: Shorter TCRB CDR3s, moderately but significantly so, were found in Type 1 diabetes patients in all four CD4+ subsets.

Their antigens remain unidentified. The authors reverse transcribed all of the isolated RNA, so sequencing captured expressed TCRB transcripts. Using immunoSEQ multiplex PCR, the repertoire was profiled, and TCRdb retains in-frame clones only, with some absent. The profile shows 300,000 to 450,000 clones, around 10% of them singletons. The sequenced sample was central memory CD4+ T cells from blood. These TCRs come from a man aged 25 to 45 with type 1 diabetes.

V is TRBV2 and J is TRBJ2-1, with TRBD1 matching over 9 bases. CDR3 size: 15 residues. The V gene end was trimmed by 6 bases and the J gene end by 0 bases; junction bases not matched to a gene: 3. Looked up from germline, CDR1 is SNHLY and CDR2 is FYNNEI. The CDR3 region has the DNA TGTGCCAGCAGCGTGGACAGGGGCTCCTACAATGAGCAGTTCTTC. The encoded protein is CASSVDRGSYNEQFF.

This chain uses TRBV20-1 with TRBJ1-2, with a weak D call TRBD1 (5 bases). The CDR3 sequence is 11 residues long. Germline V gene lookup returns CDR1 DFQATT and CDR2 SNEGSKA (reference sequence). V was shortened by 6 bases and J by 8 bases, with 13 bases between the two germline ends. CDR3: CSASRWGGYTF. Here the CDR3 DNA reads TGCAGTGCCAGCCGGTGGGGCGGCTACACCTTC.

This chain joins TRBV7-9 and TRBJ2-1; 7 nucleotides align to TRBD2. With 5 bases clipped from V and 11 bases from J, the junction kept 9 bases outside the gene matches. The CDR3 is 13 residues long. From germline, CDR1 is SEHNR and CDR2 FQNEAQ (reference sequence). CDR3 in amino acids: CASSHGLDVKQFF. The CDR3 coding sequence is TGTGCCAGCAGCCACGGACTAGATGTGAAGCAGTTCTTC.